These 11 T cell receptor beta chains were all obtained from the same sample, sequenced in a study of T cell responses to AZD1222 COVID-19 vaccine. Sequencing was performed with immunoSEQ multiplex PCR; in TCRdb, only in-frame clones are kept and a portion is missing. This table holds 100,000 to 150,000 clones, approximately 90% found once. Here the sequenced sample was peripheral blood, taken on day 0 of AZD1222 vaccination. The receptors come from an adult in good health.

V is TRBV6-1 and J is TRBJ2-3; 12 nucleotides match TRBD2. J was trimmed by 2 bases and V by 4 bases; bases with no gene match: 4. This CDR3 region has 16 residues. Germline V gene sequence: CDR1 MNHNS, CDR2 SASEGT. The CDR3 region has the DNA TGTGCCAGCAGTGCCCCTAGCGGGAGGGCCACAGATACGCAGTATTTT. It specifies CASSAPSGRATDTQYF.

This sequence joins TRBV12-3 or TRBV12-4 and TRBJ2-6; unclear D gene. The CDR3 length is 13 residues. Trimming pared 8 bases from V and 0 bases from J, leaving 5 bases between. CDR3 nucleotides: TGTGCCAGCGCGAACTCTGGGGCCAACGTCCTGACTTTC. Translation: CASANSGANVLTF.

The gene calls are TRBV27 and TRBJ2-7; 9 positions agree with TRBD1. Per germline, CDR1 MNHEY and CDR2 SMNVEV (reference sequence). V lost 6 bases, J lost 4 bases, and 1 base stayed unmatched. This CDR3 has 12 residues. The CDR3 region has the DNA TGTGCCAGCAGGGGACAGGGATACGAGCAGTACTTC. Translated, it gives CASRGQGYEQYF.

The gene calls are TRBV19 and TRBJ1-2; a possible D gene is TRBD1 (6 bases). The CDR3 loop spans 14 amino acids. V was cut by 5 bases and J by 3 bases, with 13 bases left in between. Germline-derived CDR1 and CDR2 are LNHDA and SQIVND (reference sequence). The CDR3 DNA reads as TGTGCCAGTAGTCACCGGGACATCCACTATGGCTACACCTTC. Amino acid sequence: CASSHRDIHYGYTF.

The chain recombines TRBV7-2 with TRBJ1-5, with D unclear. V dropped 5 bases and J dropped 5 bases, with 10 bases sitting between them. Germline CDR1 and CDR2: SGHTA and FQGNSA. The length of the CDR3 is 13 residues. CDR3 amino acids: CASSPGSYQPQHF. The CDR3 DNA reads as TGTGCCAGCAGCCCCGGCAGCTATCAGCCCCAGCATTTT.

This chain connects TRBV24-1 to TRBJ2-1; TRBD1 agrees at 7 bases. The J segment lost 4 bases and the V segment lost 4 bases, leaving 12 bases of the junction unmatched. This CDR3 spans 17 amino acids. The V gene's germline CDR1 is KGHDR and CDR2 SFDVKD. CDR3 nucleotide sequence: TGTGCCACCAGTGACAAAAATCATCCGGGACAGTACAATGAGCAGTTCTTC. Amino acids: CATSDKNHPGQYNEQFF.

Here the CDR3 reads CASSDGTSLSTDTQYF. The CDR3 DNA follows: TGTGCCAGCAGCGACGGGACTAGCCTTAGCACAGATACGCAGTATTTT. The rearrangement uses TRBV5-5 and TRBJ2-3, with TRBD2 identical over 9 bases. In germline, CDR1 is SGHKS, CDR2 YYEKEE (reference sequence). J lost 0 bases, V lost 4 bases, and 6 bases had no gene match. The CDR3 contains 16 residues.

This chain uses TRBV28 with TRBJ2-1; tentatively, D is TRBD2 (6 bases). Germline V lookup: CDR1 MDHEN, CDR2 SYDVKM. The V gene lost 6 bases and the J gene lost 5 bases, with 11 bases spanning the gap. The CDR3 runs 13 residues. This chain's CDR3 is CASSPGGHNEQFF. CDR3 bases: TGTGCCAGCAGCCCTGGAGGGCACAATGAGCAGTTCTTC.

On this clone: Sequence at one end of the junction differs from germline and may be a read error. The chain has TRBV6-6 and TRBJ2-3, with TRBD2 matching 7 bases. CDR3 length equals 12 residues. CDR1 is MNHNY and CDR2 is SVGAGI in the germline V gene (reference sequence). The CDR3 reads CLGPGTIDTQYF. CDR3 in DNA: TGCCTTGGGCCGGGGACTATAGATACGCAGTATTTT.

The CDR3 sequence is CASSLSGQVPYEQYF. The CDR3 DNA is TGTGCCAGCAGCTTGAGTGGCCAAGTCCCCTACGAGCAGTACTTC. The chain is built from TRBV5-4 and TRBJ2-7; D not resolved. The CDR3 extends over 15 amino acids. Trimming pared 1 base from V and 2 bases from J, leaving 13 bases between. Per germline, CDR1 SGHNT and CDR2 YYREEE (reference sequence).

The chain has TRBV19 and TRBJ2-1, with D perhaps matching TRBD1 or TRBD2 (5 bases each). The V gene's germline CDR1 is LNHDA and CDR2 SQIVND (reference sequence). With 11 bases removed from V and 3 bases from J, the gap between germline ends came to 14 bases. The CDR3 sequence is 13 residues long. Written as DNA, the CDR3 is TGTGCCGCCGGGACGGCCTTCTACAATGAGCAGTTCTTC. This gives the protein CAAGTAFYNEQFF.